Sequencing of this TCR beta chain was carried out in a study of cytomegalovirus exposure and HLA in healthy donors. Findings and caveats of the study: The finding came from a later analysis; first-cohort TCR clusters tended to co-occur in the 110 or so validation repertoires.

TCRdb keeps only in-frame clones here, not all; method: immunoSEQ multiplex PCR. Of 160,000 or so clones listed, about 82% are singletons. For this clone: Antigen unknown.

Sequenced: PBMCs. The clonotype comes from a man aged 30 to 45 in good health and CMV-seropositive.

CDR3 protein: CASSFPGLARRDTQYF. In DNA, the CDR3 is TGCGCCAGCAGCTTTCCTGGCCTAGCGAGGAGAGATACGCAGTATTTT. The chain is built from TRBV5-1 and TRBJ2-3; TRBD2 might be the D (6 bases). CDR1 and CDR2 from the germline V gene are SGHRS and YFSETQ. The CDR3 extends over 16 amino acids. V was trimmed by 2 bases and J by 5 bases, leaving 18 bases between them.